This TCR beta chain was documented in a study of cytomegalovirus exposure and HLA in healthy donors (dated by TCRdb to 2017 to 2019). With regard to the full study: According to an earlier analysis of 587 of the donors, about 180 million T cells yielded roughly 110 million unique TCR beta sequences and 276 Gb of sequence data. The study profiled the T cell repertoires of around 700 subjects by immunosequencing and related them to cytomegalovirus serostatus. Every repertoire in the discovery cohort had been generated on one and the same sequencing platform. An earlier analysis of around 580 of the donors used high-throughput TCR beta sequencing to judge whether each TCR beta V gene segment behaved as functional or pseudogenic. About 280 gigabases of sequencing data and tens of millions of unique TCR sequences were included in an early release covering roughly 600 HLA-typed donors. Among about 370 genotyped donors of the cohort, an average of about 240,000 unique TCR beta nucleotide sequences was sequenced per donor, of which about 19% were non-productive. The study combined high-throughput TCR immunosequencing, statistical association of individual TCRs with disease status, and machine learning to predict cytomegalovirus infection status. In a later analysis, previously published TCR beta repertoires from several hundred donors were re-analyzed and high-resolution HLA genotyping was added so that TCR occurrence patterns could be studied. Along with the approximately 620-subject first cohort, a separate validation cohort of 120 different subjects was used. Among the roughly 400 genotyped donors, approximately 82% belonged to the genetic ancestry cluster associated with self-reported Caucasian donors. The study was designed to test whether signatures of past pathogen exposure could be identified by cataloging public T cell receptors. The later analysis used no new phenotypic data to find candidate immune exposures, relying instead on TCR beta sequences and their occurrence across donors. Both class I and class II loci were covered by HLA typing, at four-digit resolution. Alongside the repertoire data, information on donor age, sex, ethnicity and CMV serostatus was compiled. Typing coverage varied by locus: roughly 620-640 donors for A, B, C, DRB1 and DQB1; under 550 for DQA1; around 570 for DPA1; fewer than 480 for DPB1. A later genetic analysis took genome-wide SNP genotypes for about three fifths of the 666 donors and used that subset as a discovery cohort. Roughly five DR-DQ haplotypes were treated as single units for association and clustering because of strong linkage in the cohort. What the research found in general, with its limitations: Some IMGT-functional V segments, including TRBV6-2 and TRBV6-3, could not be told apart with the 87-base-pair reads, so those segments were excluded. In a later analysis, HLA-associated TCR beta chains showed more clonal expansion and lower generation probabilities than non-associated chains that were equally common. In a later genetic analysis, a missense DCLRE1C variant was associated with V-gene and J-gene trimming of TCR beta chains, and the association was replicated in an independent cohort. Most TCR sequences were seen in very few donors, while some public TCRs were found in many individuals. A further reported finding was that TCR beta sequences accurately predicted the HLA-A and HLA-B alleles for most subjects in the first cohort. Specific HLA alleles were associated with around 18,000 TCR beta sequences at a false discovery rate of 0.05 in a later analysis. A total of about 180 TCR beta chains were listed by the study as associated with cytomegalovirus. According to a later analysis, most CMV-associated TCR beta chains appeared to be HLA-restricted, and the HLA associations seemed to be driven largely by CMV exposure. Sequencing depth was assumed to be roughly uniform across donors in the presence/absence analyses, though that assumption may not hold. In a later analysis, several top co-occurrence clusters were reported to appear linked to parvovirus B19, influenza, CMV and Epstein-Barr virus. Only TCR beta chains were sequenced in this cohort, and the absence of alpha or paired-chain data limited detectable features. Because some donors lacked HLA typing at each locus, the association tests relied only on the typed subset. Compared with the approximately 700-donor mean, donors in an Asian-associated ancestry cluster had fewer N-insertions in productive TCRs, according to a later genetic analysis. According to a later analysis, TCR association rates differed among HLA loci, with DRB1 alleles showing the most associated TCRs and HLA-C alleles showing the fewest. Cytomegalovirus status was reported to be diagnosed by the classifier with high specificity and sensitivity in both the original and validation cohorts. Broadly in line with IMGT annotations, most TCR beta V segments showed up in productive rearrangements about 87% or about 30% of the time in an earlier analysis of some 590 of the donors. When HLA alleles, especially DR and DQ, strongly co-occurred, TCR associations were difficult to assign to individual alleles. The earlier analysis of 587 of the donors excluded roughly 17 rarely observed V segments, including chromosome 9 orphons, because counts were too low. A cluster of highly shared sequence variants was judged likely to represent a technical artifact of the sequencing pipeline. Three of the identified cytomegalovirus-associated TCR beta chains were confirmed in vitro to be specific for cytomegalovirus antigens. It was suggested by the authors that the approach could potentially be generalized to other disease states and immunological phenotypes. Correlated functional status among segregating V segments might be attributable to linkage disequilibrium, but an unknown experimental factor could not be ruled out. For the cohort, immune exposure information was limited to CMV serostatus.

This clone was detected only a few times. Its antigen is not yet known. Nothing much larger sits one base from this clone, and base qualities are not available. The cohort was made up of 666 healthy bone marrow donors. At the time of sampling, all cohort members were nominally healthy, though unrecorded immune exposures were likely present. The donor tested CMV seronegative and was one of the 352 seronegative cohort members. Each donor provided a peripheral blood sample, and peripheral blood mononuclear cells were used for TCR beta sequencing. Genomic DNA extraction from the blood cell samples was performed with the Qiagen DNeasy Blood Extraction Kit. Library preparation employed the immunoSEQ multiplex PCR assay. A mixture of 60 forward primers for TCR Vbeta segments and 13 reverse primers for TCR Jbeta segments was used in the multiplex PCR. The CDR3 region of rearranged TCR beta genes was amplified from genomic DNA with a multiplex PCR assay. The amplified TCR beta libraries were sequenced on the Illumina HiSeq System as 87-base-pair reads. The paper's data handling went like this. A later analysis counted about 80 million unique TCR beta chains across the approximately 700 repertoires, and some 12 million of these chains were shared by at least two donors. A nearest-neighbor algorithm error-corrected the raw reads and collapsed the reads into unique sequences, merging closely related sequences to remove PCR and sequencing errors. V, D and J gene segments were assigned by aligning CDR3 sequences to IMGT reference sequences. Each retained sequence needed at least a six-nucleotide match to both a V gene segment and a J gene segment. Rearrangements were called productive when the CDR3 lacked stop codons and stayed in frame with V and J; all others were non-productive. CDR3 was defined by IMGT convention, running from the second conserved V-encoded cysteine to the conserved J-encoded phenylalanine. In an earlier analysis of around 540 of the donors, sequences lacking an unambiguous match to a single V gene segment were excluded. An earlier analysis of fewer than 650 of the donors classified V segments as functional when productive rearrangements were above 56.7% and as segregating when the standard deviation between donors was above 5%. To diagnose cytomegalovirus status from the catalog of TCR beta chain sequences, a statistical classification framework was built. A later analysis assigned V and J genes by comparing TCR nucleotide sequences with IMGT/GENE-DB human TR gene sequences. In a later analysis, CDR3 sequences and most-parsimonious VDJ recombination scenarios were assigned using the TCRdist pipeline. A later analysis defined each TCR beta chain by its CDR3 amino acid sequence plus V-gene family, and excluded reads lacking a unique V-gene family. As a way to deal with suspected cross-contamination and a sequencing artifact, a later analysis dropped approximately 570 nucleotide sequences that were highly shared and had low generation probability. In a later analysis, a clonal expansion index was calculated for each public chain from normalized within-repertoire ranks of inferred template counts. Generation probabilities in a later analysis came from a VDJ recombination model fitted to out-of-frame rearrangements, and those results were checked against IGoR. A later analysis scored TCR-TCR, TCR-HLA and TCR-CMV co-occurrence with hypergeometric tests, applying a repertoire-size bias correction to TCR pairs. A later analysis estimated false discovery rates by permuting HLA or CMV assignments 20 times. In a later analysis, co-occurring TCRs were grouped using DBSCAN, and TCRdist sequence similarity was added for clustering within HLA-allele-positive subsets. Repertoires with fewer than 30,000 or more than 120,000 public chains were left out of co-occurrence clustering, as were five repertoires with anomalous nucleotide sharing. TCRdb took over this immuneACCESS table, retaining in-frame rearrangements with V and J assigned. Such tables are incomplete; in checked studies, under half of the missing clones stem from an unresolved V gene, and the remainder is unexplained. V, J and clone size are taken as reported in that table, and D and trimming were inferred from the DNA itself. This sample has 200,000 or so clones in its table, and around four fifths of those were observed once. 1.5% to 2% of the sample is held by the ten biggest clonotypes.

V loses 5 bases, J loses 0 bases, and the germline ends lie 8 bases apart. The CDR3 contains 13 residues, cysteine and phenylalanine counted. The retained sequence is limited to the CDR3, 39 bases, with the frame set at the first base. Via the germline V gene (reference sequence), CDR1 is SEHNR and CDR2 FQNEAQ. The chain is assembled from TRBV7-9 and TRBJ2-7; a tentative D match to TRBD1 spans 5 bases. Specimen: PBMCs. This clonotype was sampled from a man in his forties or fifties in good health and CMV-seronegative. The CDR3 here reads CASSVGASYEQYF. The DNA reads TGTGCCAGCAGCGTAGGGGCCTCCTACGAGCAGTACTTC.